The 20 T cell receptor beta chains presented below share a single source sample, sequenced in a study of cytomegalovirus exposure and HLA in healthy donors. The table came from immunoSEQ multiplex PCR; TCRdb's copy has only in-frame clones and leaves some out. The table shows approximately 190,000 clones, with 84% occurring only once. Sequencing was done on a sample of PBMCs. The receptor set was obtained from a woman in her thirties in good health and CMV-seropositive.

This clone appeared a few times. The chain employs TRBV27 and TRBJ2-1; D gene ambiguous. V lost 5 bases, J lost 7 bases, and 12 bases lay in between. The length of the CDR3 is 13 residues. CDR1 is MNHEY and CDR2 is SMNVEV in the germline V gene (reference sequence). CDR3 loop: CASSLTSRNEQFF. The CDR3, as DNA: TGTGCCAGCAGTCTAACGAGCAGGAATGAGCAGTTCTTC.

This chain connects TRBV20-1 to TRBJ2-2; D ambiguous. Germline V gives CDR1 DFQATT, CDR2 SNEGSKA (reference sequence). Trimming took 3 bases from V and 7 from J, leaving 6 bases between them. The CDR3 sequence is 11 residues long. The CDR3 loop is CSARESGELFF. The CDR3 DNA follows: TGCAGTGCTAGGGAGAGCGGGGAGCTGTTTTTT.

The chain combines TRBV19 with TRBJ1-5; the D gene is possibly TRBD1 (6 bases). CDR1 and CDR2 from the germline V gene are LNHDA and SQIVND (reference sequence). The CDR3 contains 15 residues. V lost 5 bases and J 2 bases, leaving 13 bases between the germline ends. The CDR3 nucleotides read TGTGCCAGTAGTGACACAGGGAACGGCAATCAGCCCCAGCATTTT. Protein sequence: CASSDTGNGNQPQHF. Full variable domain (rest looked up from reference TRBV19 and TRBJ1-5): DGGITQSPKYLFRKEGQNVTLSCEQNLNHDAMYWYRQDPGQGLRLIYYSQIVNDFQKGDIAEGYSVSREKKESFPLTVTSAQKNPTAFYLCASSDTGNGNQPQHFGDGTRLSIL.

The chain uses TRBV10-3 and TRBJ1-5; no clear D gene. The CDR3 totals 13 residues. The germline V gene has CDR1 ENHRY and CDR2 SYGVKD. Trimming stripped 6 bases from V and 3 bases from J, with 9 bases between. The CDR3 DNA sequence: TGTGCCATCAGACAGCAATCCAATCAGCCCCAGCATTTT. Translating it yields CAIRQQSNQPQHF.

J is TRBJ1-1 and V is TRBV5-6; perhaps TRBD1 as D (5 bases). V was clipped by 4 bases and J by 11 bases, with 18 bases between them. The CDR3 consists of 13 residues. Germline lookup yields CDR1 SGHDT and CDR2 YYEEEE. CDR3 coding DNA: TGTGCCAGCAGCCGCATGGGGACGGAGGGGGCTTTCTTT. Amino acids: CASSRMGTEGAFF.

The rearrangement links TRBV19 to TRBJ2-7; 7 bases line up with TRBD1. Germline V lookup: CDR1 LNHDA, CDR2 SQIVND (reference sequence). The CDR3 spans 14 residues. The V and J ends lost 5 bases and 7 bases, in that order; junction bases with no gene match: 11. The CDR3 DNA reads as TGTGCCAGTAGTTCGACAGGGCCTCCTAATGAGCAGTACTTC. Encoded protein: CASSSTGPPNEQYF.

The V and J genes are TRBV11-2 and TRBJ2-7; TRBD1 is a possible D gene (7 bases). CDR3 size: 13 residues. V was pared by 5 bases and J by 7 bases, with 15 bases between. Per germline, CDR1 SGHAT and CDR2 FQNNGV. The CDR3 here is CASSTGQAGEQYF. The CDR3, as DNA: TGTGCCAGCAGCACCGGACAGGCGGGAGAGCAGTACTTC.

The rearrangement uses TRBV6-1 and TRBJ1-5, with D hard to call. The CDR3 length is 15 residues. CDR1 and CDR2 (germline): MNHNS, SASEGT. Deletions cut 8 bases from V and 2 bases from J, with 16 bases between. The CDR3 protein is CASRYDGFGNQPQHF. In DNA form, the CDR3 reads TGTGCCAGCCGGTATGACGGGTTCGGCAATCAGCCCCAGCATTTT.

CDR3 sequence (DNA): TGTGCCAGCAGCTCTCCGGGGACAGGGTTGTACGAGCAGTACTTC. Translating it yields CASSSPGTGLYEQYF. The V and J genes are TRBV7-2 and TRBJ2-7; 9 bases line up with TRBD1. The trim removed 4 bases at V and 4 bases at J, leaving 8 bases unmatched. The CDR3 is made up of 15 amino acids. Germline CDR1 and CDR2: SGHTA and FQGNSA.

This clone has a single count. The J gene is TRBJ2-7, the V gene TRBV7-2; 9 nucleotides line up with TRBD2. There are 16 residues in the CDR3. The V segment lost 2 bases and the J segment 6 bases; nucleotides outside the gene matches: 11. Germline V lookup: CDR1 SGHTA, CDR2 FQGNSA. The DNA for the CDR3 is TGTGCCAGCAGCTTAAATCCTAGCGGGATAGTAAGCGAGCAGTACTTC. It specifies CASSLNPSGIVSEQYF. Supplemented by reference TRBV7-2 and TRBJ2-7, the full variable domain reads GAGVSQSPSNKVTEKGKDVELRCDPISGHTALYWYRQSLGQGLEFLIYFQGNSAPDKSGLPSDRFSAERTGGSVSTLTIQRTQQEDSAVYLCASSLNPSGIVSEQYFGPGTRLTVT.

The chain recombines TRBV5-8 with TRBJ1-5; weak D call: TRBD1 (5 bases). Between the trimmed V and J ends, which lost 3 bases and 4 bases, there was a span of 14 bases. This CDR3 region has 15 residues. CDR1 and CDR2 (germline): SGHTS, YDEGEE. The DNA for the CDR3 is TGTGCCAGCAGCTCCACCAGGGCGATTAATCAGCCCCAGCATTTT. Residues: CASSSTRAINQPQHF.

A few counts support this clone. The chain combines TRBV9 with TRBJ2-1, with D perhaps matching TRBD2 (5 bases). The CDR3 covers 14 residues. V shed 4 bases and J shed 6 bases, with 14 bases lying between them. The germline V gene has CDR1 SGDLS and CDR2 YYNGEE. CDR3: CASSSRAGSNEQFF. CDR3 nucleotide sequence: TGTGCCAGCAGCTCCCGAGCTGGGAGCAATGAGCAGTTCTTC.

CDR3 DNA sequence: TGTGCCAGCAGTTACCCTACCCCAGGCTCTGGAAACACCATATATTTT. It codes for CASSYPTPGSGNTIYF. The V gene is TRBV6-6, the J gene TRBJ1-3, with D uncertain. Germline values: CDR1 MNHNY, CDR2 SVGAGI (reference sequence). This CDR3 is built from 16 residues. V was pared by 2 bases and J by 0 bases, with 11 bases between.

The chain couples TRBV6-5 to TRBJ2-1; 9 bases line up with TRBD2. The CDR3 has 14 amino acids. Germline V gives CDR1 MNHEY, CDR2 SVGAGI. V dropped 7 bases and J dropped 3; count of bases not matched to a gene: 4. CDR3 DNA: TGTGCCAGCAAATCTAGCGGGGACTACAATGAGCAGTTCTTC. It encodes CASKSSGDYNEQFF.

The rearrangement links TRBV11-3 to TRBJ2-7, with a possible D match to TRBD1 (7 bases). This CDR3 contains 14 residues. Trimming removed 5 bases at V and 7 bases at J, with 18 bases between. Germline loops: CDR1 SGHNT, CDR2 YENEEA. CDR3 sequence: CASSRGPSGGEQYF. CDR3 in DNA: TGTGCCAGCAGCCGGGGACCCTCAGGGGGGGAGCAGTACTTC.

V usage is TRBV7-9 and J usage is TRBJ2-5; D is unresolved. Trimming cost V 2 bases and J 5 bases, with 6 bases left between them. The CDR3 is 12 amino acids. The germline V gene encodes CDR1 SEHNR and CDR2 FQNEAQ (reference sequence). This CDR3 reads CASSLLGETQYF. The CDR3, as DNA: TGTGCCAGCAGCTTACTAGGCGAGACCCAGTACTTC.

The chain is built from TRBV6-6 and TRBJ2-7; D is uncertain. The length of the CDR3 is 13 residues. V was shortened by 6 bases and J by 9 bases, with 18 bases between the two germline ends. From germline, CDR1 is MNHNY and CDR2 SVGAGI (reference sequence). The CDR3 sequence is CASSPQRGRGQYF. The DNA of the CDR3 is TGTGCCAGCAGCCCCCAACGCGGCCGCGGGCAGTACTTC.

In its sample, this clone was seen once. This chain uses TRBV19 with TRBJ1-2, with D uncertain. V gave up 5 bases and J gave up 4 bases, with 8 bases separating them. In germline, CDR1 is LNHDA, CDR2 SQIVND (reference sequence). The CDR3 is 12 amino acids. Here the CDR3 DNA reads TGTGCCAGTAGTCCCGGGTTCTATGGCTACACCTTC. Amino acid sequence: CASSPGFYGYTF.

This chain links TRBV2 with TRBJ1-1; D not certain. Trimming took 2 bases from V and 2 from J, leaving 9 bases between them. This CDR3 has 14 residues. The germline V gene encodes CDR1 SNHLY and CDR2 FYNNEI. The CDR3 bases are TGTGCCAGCAGTGAAATCTACCAAAACACTGAAGCTTTCTTT. Residues: CASSEIYQNTEAFF.

The chain carries TRBV11-1 and TRBJ2-7, with D possibly TRBD1 on 6 matching bases. Germline values: CDR1 SGHAT, CDR2 FQDESV (reference sequence). Between the trimmed V and J ends, which lost 4 bases and 4 bases, there was a span of 11 bases. This CDR3 spans 13 amino acids. The CDR3 DNA reads TGTGCCAGCAGCTCGGACAGAATTTACGAGCAGTACTTC. This sequence encodes CASSSDRIYEQYF.